These 10 T cell receptor beta chains were all obtained from the same sample, sequenced in a study of blood T cell repertoires in COVID-19. The protocol was immunoSEQ multiplex PCR, while the TCRdb copy is restricted to in-frame clones and leaves out a portion. The sample yields hundreds of thousands of clones, approximately 90% seen once. The specimen sequenced was peripheral blood. These receptors came from a woman aged 40 to 50 who had recovered from COVID-19.

CDR3: CASSLAGGANQPQHF. The CDR3 DNA reads TGCGCCAGCAGCTTGGCCGGGGGGGCCAATCAGCCCCAGCATTTT. This chain links TRBV5-1 with TRBJ1-5; D is perhaps TRBD1 (6 bases). CDR1 and CDR2 (germline): SGHRS, YFSETQ. The ends were cut back, 0 bases at V and 3 bases at J, with 10 bases in the middle. This CDR3 region has 15 residues.

CDR3: CASSPLNRRNTEAFF. CDR3 bases: TGTGCCAGCAGCCCCCTTAACAGGAGGAACACTGAAGCTTTCTTT. The V call is TRBV7-9, the J call TRBJ1-1; D is possibly TRBD1 (5 bases). The V end was cut by 5 bases, the J end by 1 base, with 14 bases between. The V gene's germline CDR1 is SEHNR and CDR2 FQNEAQ (reference sequence). The CDR3 spans 15 residues. The variable domain in full, with the rest retrieved from reference TRBV7-9 and TRBJ1-1, is DTGVSQNPRHKITKRGQNVTFRCDPISEHNRLYWYRQTLGQGPEFLTYFQNEAQLEKSRLLSDRFSAERPKGSFSTLEIQRTEQGDSAMYLCASSPLNRRNTEAFFGQGTRLTVV.

The rearrangement links TRBV27 to TRBJ1-2, with a tentative D call TRBD1 (6 bases). This CDR3 spans 14 amino acids. Germline V CDR1 and CDR2: MNHEY, SMNVEV (reference sequence). V was clipped by 2 bases and J by 0 bases, with 7 bases between them. CDR3 sequence reads: CASSLRGTNYGYTF. The CDR3 region has the DNA TGTGCCAGCAGTTTAAGGGGGACTAACTATGGCTACACCTTC.

The rearrangement joins TRBV7-2 to TRBJ2-7; D gene unclear. V was cut by 5 bases and J by 6 bases, with 11 bases left in between. The germline gives CDR1 SGHTA, CDR2 FQGNSA. The CDR3 is 12 amino acids. The CDR3 nucleotides are TGTGCCAGCAGCCCCTTTAGCCCCGAGCAGTACTTC. Amino acids: CASSPFSPEQYF.

This chain uses TRBV27 with TRBJ2-1; the D gene is possibly TRBD1 (6 bases). The CDR3 extends over 13 amino acids. V was cut by 5 bases and J by 7 bases, with 12 bases left in between. CDR1 and CDR2 (germline): MNHEY, SMNVEV (reference sequence). As DNA, the CDR3 is TGTGCCAGCAGTAGCAGGGGTTGGAATGAGCAGTTCTTC. Its translation is CASSSRGWNEQFF.

V gene TRBV29-1 combines with J gene TRBJ2-7; D is unresolved. The CDR3 is 11 amino acids. Germline V gives CDR1 SQVTM, CDR2 ANQGSEA. V lost 4 bases and J lost 0, with 4 bases in between. CDR3 in DNA: TGCAGCGTTGGGAGCTCCTACGAGCAGTACTTC. It encodes CSVGSSYEQYF.

V and J are TRBV6-5 and TRBJ2-3; the match to TRBD1 covers 8 bases. From germline, CDR1 is MNHEY and CDR2 SVGAGI. V trimming: 5 bases; J trimming: 7 bases; junction bases outside the gene matches: 8. CDR3 size: 14 residues. The CDR3 reads CASSPGQALYTQYF. Written as DNA, the CDR3 is TGTGCCAGCAGTCCGGGACAGGCCCTATATACGCAGTATTTT.

The V gene is TRBV6-6, the J gene TRBJ1-1, with 8 bases identical to TRBD1. CDR1 is MNHNY and CDR2 is SVGAGI in the germline V gene (reference sequence). The CDR3 contains 13 residues. The ends lost 10 bases at V and 2 bases at J; junction bases unmatched: 6. The CDR3 is CATSTGANTEAFF. DNA of the CDR3: TGTGCCACCTCGACAGGGGCAAACACTGAAGCTTTCTTT.

The J gene is TRBJ2-2, the V gene TRBV25-1; the match to TRBD2 covers 8 bases. The CDR3 is made up of 17 amino acids. Germline CDR1 is MGHDK and CDR2 is SYGVNS. Unmatched junction bases numbered 11, after V lost 4 bases and J lost 4 bases. The CDR3 DNA follows: TGTGCCAGCAGTGCCGCAAGGGGACTAGGGGCCACCGGGGAGCTGTTTTTT. As protein: CASSAARGLGATGELFF.

The rearrangement links TRBV5-8 to TRBJ2-5; 8 nucleotides match TRBD2. The V and J ends lost 6 bases and 4 bases, in that order; junction bases with no gene match: 8. CDR1 and CDR2 (germline): SGHTS, YDEGEE. This CDR3 contains 14 residues. The DNA for the CDR3 is TGTGCCAGCAAACAGCGGGGGCTTGGAGAGACCCAGTACTTC. It is translated as CASKQRGLGETQYF.